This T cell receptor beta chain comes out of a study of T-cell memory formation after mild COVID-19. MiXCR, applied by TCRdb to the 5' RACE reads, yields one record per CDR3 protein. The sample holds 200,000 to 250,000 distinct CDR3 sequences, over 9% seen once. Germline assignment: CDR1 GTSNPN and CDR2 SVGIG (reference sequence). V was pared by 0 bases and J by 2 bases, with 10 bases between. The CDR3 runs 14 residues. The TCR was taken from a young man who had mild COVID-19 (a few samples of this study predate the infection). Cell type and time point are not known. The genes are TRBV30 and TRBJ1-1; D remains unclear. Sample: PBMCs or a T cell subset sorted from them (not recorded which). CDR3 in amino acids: CAWSVLGSNTEAFF. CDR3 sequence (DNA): TGTGCCTGGAGTGTATTGGGCAGCAACACTGAAGCTTTCTTT. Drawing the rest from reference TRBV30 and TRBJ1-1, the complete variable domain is SQTIHQWPATLVQPVGSPLSLECTVEGTSNPNLYWYRQAAGRGLQLLFYSVGIGQISSEVPQNLSASRPQDRQFILSSKKLLLSDSGFYLCAWSVLGSNTEAFFGQGTRLTVV.